This TCR beta chain was identified in a study of blood T cell repertoires in COVID-19. The CDR3 consists of 14 residues. Trimming cost V 2 bases and J 1 base, with 8 bases left between them. Germline CDR1 SNHLY, CDR2 FYNNEI. In its sample, this clone was seen once. Original methodology: Counts of nucleated cells, estimated from reference gene primer amplification, were obtained. The table came from immunoSEQ multiplex PCR; TCRdb's copy has only in-frame clones and leaves some out. V, J and clone size reflect that table, while D and trimming were determined from the DNA. The sample records approximately 260,000 clones, around 85% being singletons.

The sequence derives from a woman between 70 and 85 years old with acute or convalescent COVID-19. Sequenced material: peripheral blood. The V and J genes are TRBV2 and TRBJ1-1; the D is unclear. CDR3 in amino acids: CASSESPGNTEAFF. The CDR3 DNA reads as TGTGCCAGCAGTGAATCTCCAGGGAACACTGAAGCTTTCTTT.